The sample holds many counts of the clone carrying this T cell receptor beta chain. Its specificity is unknown. These data belong to a study of T cells in Graves' hyperthyroidism and ophthalmopathy. Whole-study results and caveats: Researchers found most expanded thyroid clonotypes above 0.001 in blood as well.

Subjects aged 18 to 65 presented with newly diagnosed hyperthyroidism of less than 2 months' duration. In making diagnoses, clinical symptoms, serum thyroxine and TRAb, thyroid ultrasound and orbital computed tomography were all used. Around 9.9 ml of fresh peripheral blood supplied the PBMCs. Amplification of TCR beta CDR3 regions was performed using RNA transcripts as template. First-round RT-PCR with HTBI primers amplified the TCR CDR3 region. Each CDR3 protein is one row after TCRdb ran MiXCR on the multiplex PCR reads. This sample has about 420,000 distinct CDR3 sequences, with roughly an eighth found just once. The V segment lost 0 bases and the J segment 8 bases; nucleotides outside the gene matches: 4. The CDR3 is 14 residues long. Germline V gene sequence: CDR1 DFQATT, CDR2 SNEGSKA (reference sequence).

The origin of this receptor is a woman between 18 and 30 years old with Graves' hyperthyroidism. This chain connects TRBV20-1 to TRBJ2-1; 10 bases are a match to TRBD2. The sequenced material came from blood. The CDR3 here is CSAREGGTSDEQFF. The CDR3, as DNA: TGCAGTGCTAGAGAAGGCGGGACTAGCGATGAGCAGTTCTTC.